This TCR beta chain came from a study of T cell responses to AZD1222 COVID-19 vaccine. Study conclusions and caveats: Repertoires were sampled only after the peak T cell response. Most donors were white British, females outnumbered males, and clonal diversity was possibly underestimated. The study identified only 6 or 7 AZD1222 recipients as seropositive at baseline. Nearly half of spike-specific TCRs reportedly target variant regions that are unmutated in the B.1.351 and B.1.1.7 variants.

A note on this clone: Its target is not known.

There are 16 residues in the CDR3. Germline V gives CDR1 MDHEN, CDR2 SYDVKM. The V segment lost 4 bases and the J segment 14 bases; nucleotides outside the gene matches: 19. Using immunoSEQ multiplex PCR, the repertoire was profiled, and TCRdb retains in-frame clones only, with some absent. The table records 33,000 or so clones, approximately 88% of them present only once. This receptor was identified in an adult who received the AZD1222 COVID-19 vaccine. The sample was peripheral blood, taken 28 days after the second AZD1222 dose. The chain combines TRBV28 with TRBJ1-5, with 8 positions matching TRBD1. Written as DNA, the CDR3 is TGTGCCAGCAGTTCACACTCCATAAAGGGGACAGGCTTGAAGCATTTT. Amino acids: CASSSHSIKGTGLKHF.